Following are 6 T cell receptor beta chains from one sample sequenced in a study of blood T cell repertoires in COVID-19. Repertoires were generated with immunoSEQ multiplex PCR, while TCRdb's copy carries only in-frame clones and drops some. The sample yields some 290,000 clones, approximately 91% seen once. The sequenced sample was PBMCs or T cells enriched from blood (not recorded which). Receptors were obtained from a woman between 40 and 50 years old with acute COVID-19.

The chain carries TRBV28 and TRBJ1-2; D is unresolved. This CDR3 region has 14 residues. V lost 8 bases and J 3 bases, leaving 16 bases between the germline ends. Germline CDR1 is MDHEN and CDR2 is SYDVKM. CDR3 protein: CASAGKGGYYGYTF. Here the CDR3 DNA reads TGTGCCAGCGCGGGGAAGGGTGGGTACTATGGCTACACCTTC.

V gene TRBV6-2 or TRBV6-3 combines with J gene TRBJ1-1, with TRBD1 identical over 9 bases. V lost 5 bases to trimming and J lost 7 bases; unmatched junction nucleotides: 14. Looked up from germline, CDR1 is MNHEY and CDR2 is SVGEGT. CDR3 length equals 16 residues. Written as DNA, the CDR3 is TGTGCCAGCAGTAAACAGGGGGCCTCGAGGACGATTGAAGCTTTCTTT. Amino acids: CASSKQGASRTIEAFF.

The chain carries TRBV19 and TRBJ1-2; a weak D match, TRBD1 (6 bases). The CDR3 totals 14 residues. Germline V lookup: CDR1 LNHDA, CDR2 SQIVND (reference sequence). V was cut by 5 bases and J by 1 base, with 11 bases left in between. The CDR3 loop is CASSPGTLNYGYTF. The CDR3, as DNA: TGTGCCAGTAGTCCAGGGACACTTAACTATGGCTACACCTTC.

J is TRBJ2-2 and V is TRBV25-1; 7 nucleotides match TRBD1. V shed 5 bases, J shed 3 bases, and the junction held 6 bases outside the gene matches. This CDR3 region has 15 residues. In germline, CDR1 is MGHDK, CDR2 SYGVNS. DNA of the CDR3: TGTGCCAGCAGTTCCGGGACAGTCCACACCGGGGAGCTGTTTTTT. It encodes CASSSGTVHTGELFF.

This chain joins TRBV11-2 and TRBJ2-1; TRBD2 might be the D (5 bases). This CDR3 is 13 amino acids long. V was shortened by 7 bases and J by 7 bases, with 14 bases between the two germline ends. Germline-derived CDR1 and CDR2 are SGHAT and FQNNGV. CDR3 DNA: TGTGCCAGCACCTCTCAAGAGGGAAATGAGCAGTTCTTC. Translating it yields CASTSQEGNEQFF.

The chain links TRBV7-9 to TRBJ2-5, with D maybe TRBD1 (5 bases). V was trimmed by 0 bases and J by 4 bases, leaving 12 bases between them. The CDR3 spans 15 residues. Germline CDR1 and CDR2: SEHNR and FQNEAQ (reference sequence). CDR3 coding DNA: TGTGCCAGCAGCTTAGCGTTACAGGTGGCAGAGACCCAGTACTTC. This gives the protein CASSLALQVAETQYF.